Following are 26 T cell receptor beta chains from one sample sequenced in a study of spatial heterogeneity in lung cancer. Time point of the sample: sample taken at primary tumor resection. Their specific antigens are unknown. General study points: Tracking of tumor mutation counts was seen in expanded intratumoral alpha and beta TCR counts.

TCRdb re-called the 5' RACE reads through MiXCR, storing one row per CDR3 protein. The data contain fewer than 7,500 distinct CDR3 sequences, 14% of them singletons. Sequencing used lung tumor tissue, obtained at surgery. The origin of the receptors is a male donor with early-stage non-small cell lung cancer.

This clonotype was seen many times. A library made for alpha chains picked up this beta chain off target, so its size means little. The chain couples TRBV20-1 to TRBJ2-1, with TRBD2 identical over 13 bases. Germline trimming cut 1 base from V and 9 bases from J; bases unmatched to any gene: 6. Germline loops: CDR1 DFQATT, CDR2 SNEGSKA (reference sequence). The CDR3 covers 15 residues. The CDR3 DNA follows: TGCAGTGCTAGAGGGACTAGCGGGAGTTGGGGTGAGCAGTTCTTC. As protein: CSARGTSGSWGEQFF.

For this clonotype: Since the library was made to target alpha chains, this beta chain is a stray read and its abundance is not meaningful. V is TRBV7-9 and J is TRBJ2-1; possibly TRBD1 or TRBD2 for D (5 bases each). This CDR3 comprises 12 residues. CDR1 and CDR2 (germline): SEHNR, FQNEAQ (reference sequence). V dropped 5 bases and J dropped 4 bases, with 6 bases sitting between them. In DNA form, the CDR3 reads TGTGCCAGCAGCGGGGGTTACAATGAGCAGTTCTTC. Amino acid sequence: CASSGGYNEQFF.

This clonotype is labeled as medium-sized. Within a library made for alpha chains, this beta chain is off target, and its count is uninformative. The gene calls are TRBV7-3 and TRBJ2-3, with D possibly TRBD2 on 6 matching bases. V gave up 2 bases and J gave up 2 bases, with 11 bases separating them. The CDR3 runs to 15 residues. CDR1 and CDR2 from the germline V gene are SGHTA and FQGTGA. The CDR3 loop is CASSLLGGNTDTQYF. The CDR3 DNA follows: TGTGCCAGCAGCTTATTAGGCGGGAACACAGATACGCAGTATTTT.

This clonotype is labeled as medium-sized. In a library made to pick up alpha chains, this beta chain is a stray read with a size that means little. The CDR3 protein is CSSQGGQETQYF. Written as DNA, the CDR3 is TGCAGCTCACAGGGAGGGCAAGAGACCCAGTACTTC. V and J are TRBV29-1 and TRBJ2-5; D is possibly TRBD2 (7 bases). V lost 8 bases and J 2 bases, leaving 12 bases between the germline ends. Germline CDR1 is SQVTM and CDR2 is ANQGSEA. The CDR3 runs to 12 residues. The full variable domain, rest sourced from reference TRBV29-1 and TRBJ2-5, is SAVISQKPSRDICQRGTSLTIQCQVDSQVTMMFWYRQQPGQSLTLIATANQGSEATYESGFVIDKFPISRPNLTFSTLTVSNMSPEDSSIYLCSSQGGQETQYFGPGTRLLVL.

This clonotype was counted many times. This beta chain turned up in a library designed for alpha chains; as an off-target read, its abundance says little. The chain couples TRBV6-5 to TRBJ2-5, with 9 bases fitting TRBD2. CDR1 and CDR2 from the germline V gene are MNHEY and SVGAGI. The CDR3 covers 15 residues. V lost 5 bases, J lost 4 bases, and 8 bases stayed unmatched. The CDR3 region is CASSGIAGVRETQYF. CDR3 bases: TGTGCCAGCAGTGGGATAGCGGGAGTACGAGAGACCCAGTACTTC.

Relative to its sample, this clonotype is medium-sized. The library was built for alpha chains, so this beta chain is an off-target read and its size means little. This CDR3 is CASSEAGGTDTQYF. The CDR3 coding sequence is TGTGCCAGCAGTGAAGCGGGAGGCACAGATACGCAGTATTTT. The rearrangement links TRBV6-1 to TRBJ2-3; TRBD2 might be the D (5 bases). This CDR3 region has 14 residues. The germline V gene has CDR1 MNHNS and CDR2 SASEGT. Trimming pared 0 bases from V and 1 base from J, leaving 5 bases between.

This clonotype was seen at least ten times. For a library built for alpha chains, this beta chain is a stray read; little rests on its size. The chain has TRBV7-9 and TRBJ1-6, with D maybe TRBD1 (6 bases). Germline loops: CDR1 SEHNR, CDR2 FQNEAQ (reference sequence). The CDR3 is 16 amino acids. V was pared by 4 bases and J by 3 bases, with 13 bases between. The CDR3 nucleotides are TGTGCCAGCAGCTCGGGGGCGGGATTCTATAATTCACCCCTCCACTTT. Amino acids: CASSSGAGFYNSPLHF.

Within the sample, this clonotype is medium-sized. A library prepared for alpha chains yielded this beta chain as an off-target read; its size is of little meaning. The V and J genes are TRBV5-1 and TRBJ2-2, with 9 positions matching TRBD1. V lost 2 bases, J lost 3 bases, and 5 bases stayed unmatched. Germline CDR1 and CDR2: SGHRS and YFSETQ. This CDR3 is built from 16 residues. In DNA form, the CDR3 reads TGCGCCAGCAGCTTTGGGGACAGGGTCGACACCGGGGAGCTGTTTTTT. Its protein is CASSFGDRVDTGELFF.

This clonotype appeared many times. Being off target in a library aimed at alpha chains, this beta chain has a size of little meaning. This chain connects TRBV19 to TRBJ1-5, with D maybe TRBD1 (6 bases). The CDR3 runs to 14 residues. Trimming pared 5 bases from V and 4 bases from J, leaving 12 bases between. CDR1 is LNHDA, CDR2 SQIVND, per germline (reference sequence). CDR3 nucleotide sequence: TGTGCCAGTAGTTACACAGGGACTAATCAGCCCCAGCATTTT. Residues: CASSYTGTNQPQHF.

In this sample, this clonotype turned up many times. The conserved final phenylalanine or tryptophan is absent from the CDR3, which likely points to a read error. This beta chain slipped into a library made for alpha chains as a stray read, so its size is not meaningful. This chain connects TRBV29-1 to TRBJ2-2; weak D call: TRBD2 (6 bases). V lost 4 bases and J lost 7, with 13 bases in between. This CDR3 is built from 13 residues. The germline gives CDR1 SQVTM, CDR2 ANQGSEA. The CDR3 DNA is TGCAGCGTTGTGACGGGAGCGAACGGGGAGCTGTTTTCT. Translating gives CSVVTGANGELFS.

Remarks on this clonotype: With the library built for alpha chains, this beta chain is off target and its frequency is not meaningful. The genes are TRBV7-2 and TRBJ2-7; TRBD1 agrees at 8 bases. The length of the CDR3 is 14 residues. Germline CDR1 SGHTA, CDR2 FQGNSA. Losses at the gene ends were 5 bases for V and 7 bases for J; bases not matched to a gene: 10. The CDR3 is CASSHRRGLGEQYF. In DNA form, the CDR3 reads TGTGCCAGCAGCCACCGCAGGGGGCTGGGAGAGCAGTACTTC. The variable domain in full, completed from reference TRBV7-2 and TRBJ2-7, reads GAGVSQSPSNKVTEKGKDVELRCDPISGHTALYWYRQSLGQGLEFLIYFQGNSAPDKSGLPSDRFSAERTGGSVSTLTIQRTQQEDSAVYLCASSHRRGLGEQYFGPGTRLTVT.

By proportion, this clonotype is medium-sized. At one end, the junction sequence differs from germline, possibly due to a read error. This beta chain is a stray read from a library made for alpha chains; its abundance is not meaningful. The rearrangement joins TRBV18 to TRBJ2-3; possibly TRBD1 for D (5 bases). CDR1 is KGHSH, CDR2 LQKENI, per germline. CDR3 length equals 14 residues. Here the CDR3 reads CASSLDDSIDPQYF. Written as DNA, the CDR3 is TGTGCCAGCTCACTGGACGACAGCATAGATCCGCAGTATTTT. Full variable domain (missing parts from reference TRBV18 and TRBJ2-3): NAGVMQNPRHLVRRRGQEARLRCSPMKGHSHVYWYRQLPEEGLKFMVYLQKENIIDESGMPKERFSAEFPKEGPSILRIQQVVRGDSAAYFCASSLDDSIDPQYFGPGTRLTVL.

By frequency in the sample, this clonotype is medium-sized. This beta chain appears as a stray read in a library generated for alpha chains; its size is not informative. The rearrangement uses TRBV20-1 and TRBJ2-2; D is possibly TRBD1 or TRBD2 (5 bases each). The CDR3 totals 13 residues. V lost 3 bases, J lost 5 bases, and 10 bases lay in between. Germline CDR1 and CDR2: DFQATT and SNEGSKA (reference sequence). CDR3 region: CSARGPATGELFF. The CDR3 nucleotides read TGCAGTGCTAGGGGACCGGCGACCGGGGAGCTGTTTTTT.

In this sample, this clonotype is medium-sized. This beta chain is an off-target read within a library intended for alpha chains, so its frequency means little. The chain joins TRBV28 to TRBJ1-2, with unresolved D. The CDR3 spans 17 residues. Looked up from germline, CDR1 is MDHEN and CDR2 is SYDVKM. Trimming cost V 4 bases and J 2 bases, with 20 bases left between them. DNA for the CDR3: TGTGCCAGCAGTTCGCGAGTTGGCAGTCAACAGAACTATGGCTACACCTTC. Residues: CASSSRVGSQQNYGYTF.

This clonotype has a handful of counts. As an off-target read in a library built for alpha chains, this beta chain has a frequency of little significance. The V and J genes are TRBV6-5 and TRBJ2-7, with D tentatively TRBD1 (6 bases). Trimming left V 2 bases short and J 4 bases short, with 12 bases between. The CDR3 covers 14 residues. Germline V gene data show CDR1 as MNHEY and CDR2 as SVGAGI. DNA for the CDR3: TGTGCCAGCAGTTACGGCTACAGGGCGTACGAGCAGTACTTC. This sequence encodes CASSYGYRAYEQYF.

The table lists this clonotype with many counts. A library made for alpha chains picked up this beta chain off target, so its size means little. V and J are TRBV19 and TRBJ1-1; 9 positions agree with TRBD1. V trimming: 5 bases; J trimming: 8 bases; junction bases outside the gene matches: 12. The CDR3 runs to 15 residues. CDR1 and CDR2 from the germline V gene are LNHDA and SQIVND (reference sequence). Here the CDR3 DNA reads TGTGCCAGTAGTTTCTTGCCCGGGACAGGGAAAGAAGCTTTCTTT. Amino acids: CASSFLPGTGKEAFF.

This clonotype showed up many times. Because this beta chain is a stray read in a library intended to capture alpha chains, its abundance should not be given much weight. The chain recombines TRBV6-5 with TRBJ2-3; TRBD1 matches 12 bases. CDR3 size: 18 residues. Germline V lookup: CDR1 MNHEY, CDR2 SVGAGI. Losses at the gene ends were 0 bases for V and 4 bases for J; bases not matched to a gene: 8. CDR3 residues: CASSYSSGTGGAADTQYF. The CDR3 DNA follows: TGTGCCAGCAGTTACTCGAGTGGGACAGGGGGCGCCGCAGATACGCAGTATTTT.

By share, this clonotype ranks as medium-sized. This beta chain is an unintended read in a library built for alpha chains; its size means little. This chain joins TRBV2 and TRBJ2-1; 8 bases are shared with TRBD2. Germline loops: CDR1 SNHLY, CDR2 FYNNEI. This CDR3 has 16 amino acids. V was pared by 5 bases and J by 3 bases, with 9 bases of the junction left unmatched. The CDR3 nucleotides read TGTGCCAGCAGTCCGGTCAGCGGGAGTAACTACAATGAGCAGTTCTTC. Amino acids: CASSPVSGSNYNEQFF.

This clonotype appeared many times. For a library built for alpha chains, this beta chain is a stray read; little rests on its size. In DNA, the CDR3 is TGTGCCAGCAGCCTCTATTATGGGAATGAGCAGTTCTTC. The encoded protein is CASSLYYGNEQFF. J is TRBJ2-1 and V is TRBV5-4; unclear D gene. This CDR3 spans 13 amino acids. V was trimmed by 4 bases and J by 7 bases, leaving 12 bases between them. Germline lookup yields CDR1 SGHNT and CDR2 YYREEE (reference sequence). The full variable domain, completed using reference TRBV5-4 and TRBJ2-1, is ETGVTQSPTHLIKTRGQQVTLRCSSQSGHNTVSWYQQALGQGPQFIFQYYREEENGRGNFPPRFSGLQFPNYSSELNVNALELDDSALYLCASSLYYGNEQFFGPGTRLTVL.

This clonotype was seen repeatedly, ten times or more. A library made for alpha chains picked up this beta chain off target, so its size means little. DNA for the CDR3: TGTGCCAGCTCATCCATGACAGGGGTTGGCACTGAAGCTTTCTTT. This codes for CASSSMTGVGTEAFF. V gene TRBV18 combines with J gene TRBJ1-1, with TRBD1 identical over 8 bases. The germline V gene has CDR1 KGHSH and CDR2 LQKENI. V trimming: 5 bases; J trimming: 4 bases; junction bases outside the gene matches: 9. The CDR3 is 15 amino acids.

This clonotype is medium-sized (0.01 to 0.1%) within its sample. The library was prepared for alpha chains; this beta chain is a stray read, so its frequency means little. The chain combines TRBV7-9 with TRBJ2-7; unclear D gene. This CDR3 region has 16 residues. Germline V gene data show CDR1 as SEHNR and CDR2 as FQNEAQ (reference sequence). Between the trimmed V and J ends, which lost 2 bases and 2 bases, there was a span of 16 bases. The CDR3 region is CASSLLTGPVTYEQYF. The CDR3 DNA follows: TGTGCCAGCAGCTTACTAACCGGACCGGTTACCTACGAGCAGTACTTC.

Points on this clonotype: Because this beta chain is a stray read in a library intended to capture alpha chains, its abundance should not be given much weight. The chain carries TRBV6-6 and TRBJ2-3; 8 positions match TRBD1. The germline V gene has CDR1 MNHNY and CDR2 SVGAGI (reference sequence). V dropped 5 bases and J dropped 0; count of bases not matched to a gene: 4. This CDR3 spans 15 amino acids. The CDR3 DNA reads as TGTGCCAGCAGTGCCCGGGACAGGAGCACAGATACGCAGTATTTT. As protein: CASSARDRSTDTQYF.

This clonotype is categorized as medium-sized (0.01 to 0.1%). This beta chain is a stray read from a library made for alpha chains; its abundance is not meaningful. The J gene is TRBJ2-7, the V gene TRBV16; D could derive from TRBD1 or TRBD2 (5 bases each). This CDR3 region has 12 residues. With 8 bases removed from V and 2 bases from J, the gap between germline ends came to 10 bases. From germline, CDR1 is KGHSY and CDR2 FQNENV. The CDR3, as DNA: TGTGCCAGCGGGGACGCAACCTACGAGCAGTACTTC. Amino acid sequence: CASGDATYEQYF.

This clonotype was counted only a few times. The size of this beta chain means little, since it is a stray read in a library made for alpha chains. The rearrangement uses TRBV7-2 and TRBJ1-5, with a tentative D call TRBD1 (5 bases). Germline V gene lookup returns CDR1 SGHTA and CDR2 FQGNSA. Trimming left V 1 base short and J 7 bases short, with 14 bases between. The CDR3 is 15 amino acids. The CDR3 sequence is CASSLEGGATQPQHF. The DNA for the CDR3 is TGTGCCAGCAGCTTAGAGGGAGGGGCGACGCAGCCCCAGCATTTT. The variable domain in full, with the rest retrieved from reference TRBV7-2 and TRBJ1-5, is GAGVSQSPSNKVTEKGKDVELRCDPISGHTALYWYRQSLGQGLEFLIYFQGNSAPDKSGLPSDRFSAERTGGSVSTLTIQRTQQEDSAVYLCASSLEGGATQPQHFGDGTRLSIL.

By sample share, this clonotype is medium-sized. The size of this beta chain means little, since it is a stray read in a library made for alpha chains. The rearrangement uses TRBV7-9 and TRBJ2-3, with D possibly matching TRBD2 (5 bases). Per germline, CDR1 SEHNR and CDR2 FQNEAQ (reference sequence). CDR3 length: 14 residues. Between the trimmed V and J ends, which lost 1 base and 1 base, there was a span of 6 bases. CDR3 nucleotides: TGTGCCAGCAGCTTAGATAGCGGCACAGATACGCAGTATTTT. Its protein is CASSLDSGTDTQYF. The full variable domain, in which reference TRBV7-9 and TRBJ2-3 provide the parts outside the CDR3, is DTGVSQNPRHKITKRGQNVTFRCDPISEHNRLYWYRQTLGQGPEFLTYFQNEAQLEKSRLLSDRFSAERPKGSFSTLEIQRTEQGDSAMYLCASSLDSGTDTQYFGPGTRLTVL.

This clonotype is medium-sized (0.01 to 0.1%). The library was built for alpha chains, so this beta chain is an off-target read and its size means little. The chain links TRBV27 to TRBJ2-1; D is possibly TRBD2 (5 bases). CDR1 is MNHEY, CDR2 SMNVEV, per germline (reference sequence). V lost 4 bases and J 11 bases, leaving 21 bases between the germline ends. The CDR3 spans 15 residues. The CDR3 spells CASSSTMTITMKQFF. The CDR3 DNA reads TGTGCCAGCAGTTCGACGATGACTATTACAATGAAGCAGTTCTTC.